These 21 T cell receptor beta chains were sequenced from one sample in a study of T cell repertoires in cytomegalovirus infection. From the reads, TCRdb called clonotypes with MiXCR, one entry per CDR3 protein. The sample holds about 490,000 distinct CDR3 sequences, about 11% seen once. The specimen sequenced was PBMCs. The receptors come from a human donor in good health (CMV status not recorded). Some clones in this sample may be carry-over from other donors' samples.

This clonotype was observed a few times. The chain couples TRBV6-5 to TRBJ1-1, with 7 positions matching TRBD1. V gave up 4 bases and J gave up 6 bases; unmatched junction bases: 5. The CDR3 has 13 residues. Germline V gene data show CDR1 as MNHEY and CDR2 as SVGAGI. CDR3 sequence (DNA): TGTGCCAGCAGTTCTCTCGACAGGGCTGAAGCTTTCTTT. Translated: CASSSLDRAEAFF.

This clonotype appeared many times. The chain uses TRBV20-1 and TRBJ2-7, with 7 positions matching TRBD1. Germline CDR1 reads DFQATT; CDR2 reads SNEGSKA (reference sequence). The CDR3 sequence is 13 residues long. The V segment lost 2 bases and the J segment 3 bases; nucleotides outside the gene matches: 4. CDR3 DNA sequence: TGCAGTGCTAGAAGGGGGCGCGTCTACGAGCAGTACTTC. As protein: CSARRGRVYEQYF.

J is TRBJ2-1 and V is TRBV4-2, with D unresolved. V gave up 3 bases and J gave up 0 bases, with 12 bases separating them. CDR3 length: 16 residues. Per the germline V gene, CDR1 is LGHNA and CDR2 is YNFKEQ. Here the CDR3 DNA reads TGTGCCAGCAGCCACCCCCCCACGAGCTCCTACAATGAGCAGTTCTTC. Protein product: CASSHPPTSSYNEQFF.

The rearrangement uses TRBV20-1 and TRBJ2-1; 11 bases agree with TRBD2. CDR3 length: 16 residues. Germline values: CDR1 DFQATT, CDR2 SNEGSKA (reference sequence). The V gene end was trimmed by 2 bases and the J gene end by 4 bases; junction bases not matched to a gene: 7. CDR3 sequence reads: CSARKLAGAQYNEQFF. The CDR3 nucleotides are TGCAGTGCTAGAAAACTAGCGGGGGCCCAATACAATGAGCAGTTCTTC.

This clonotype came up many times. The chain couples TRBV20-1 to TRBJ2-7, with 8 bases aligning to TRBD2. Trimming cost V 2 bases and J 6 bases; bases outside gene matches: 9. Germline CDR1 DFQATT, CDR2 SNEGSKA (reference sequence). The CDR3 is made up of 14 amino acids. The CDR3 sequence: CSARWGAGVGEQYF. The CDR3 coding sequence is TGCAGTGCTAGATGGGGAGCGGGAGTAGGCGAGCAGTACTTC.

This clonotype appeared many times. The chain couples TRBV12-3 or TRBV12-4 to TRBJ1-4; D gene unclear. The CDR3 length is 16 residues. Between the trimmed V and J ends, which lost 5 bases and 2 bases, there was a span of 15 bases. CDR3 residues: CASSPQPPGTNEKLFF. In nucleotides, the CDR3 is TGTGCCAGCAGTCCTCAGCCTCCCGGGACTAATGAAAAACTGTTTTTT.

Many counts were recorded for this clonotype. The genes are TRBV20-1 and TRBJ2-3; 12 bases map to TRBD2. With 1 base clipped from V and 7 bases from J, the junction kept 6 bases outside the gene matches. The germline CDR1 and CDR2 sequences are DFQATT and SNEGSKA (reference sequence). The CDR3 contains 15 residues. CDR3 bases: TGCAGTGCTAGAGTGCCTAGCGGGAGGGCGAATACGCAGTATTTT. Translating it yields CSARVPSGRANTQYF.

This clonotype has at least ten counts. This chain joins TRBV7-8 and TRBJ1-1; D ambiguous. The CDR3 spans 17 residues. V lost 2 bases to trimming and J lost 5 bases, with 21 bases between them. Germline V gene sequence: CDR1 SGHVS, CDR2 FQNEAQ. The CDR3 coding sequence is TGTGCCAGCAGCTTAATTGGGAAAAGGGTTGATTGGACTGAAGCTTTCTTT. Its translation: CASSLIGKRVDWTEAFF.

The table lists this clonotype with many counts. The chain uses TRBV7-9 and TRBJ2-4, with D tentatively TRBD1 (8 bases). There are 13 residues in the CDR3. Trimming removed 5 bases at V and 7 bases at J, with 12 bases between. Germline CDR1 and CDR2: SEHNR and FQNEAQ (reference sequence). CDR3 DNA sequence: TGTGCCAGCAGCATACAGGGGGGGAACATTCAGTACTTC. Translating gives CASSIQGGNIQYF.

This chain joins TRBV3-1 and TRBJ2-1; D is tentatively TRBD1 or TRBD2 (6 bases each). The CDR3 runs to 15 residues. V shed 4 bases and J shed 7 bases, with 17 bases lying between them. CDR1 LGHDT and CDR2 YNNKEL come from the germline V gene (reference sequence). CDR3 DNA: TGTGCCAGCAGCCTCGGGAAAGGGGGGATGAATGAGCAGTTCTTC. Protein: CASSLGKGGMNEQFF.

This clonotype was counted between two and nine times. V gene TRBV29-1 combines with J gene TRBJ2-5; D might be TRBD2 (6 bases). Germline lookup yields CDR1 SQVTM and CDR2 ANQGSEA. V lost 4 bases, J lost 5 bases, and 20 bases lay in between. The CDR3 consists of 15 residues. The CDR3 coding sequence is TGCAGCGTTGGACCCCGGGACGGGAGAGGGGAGACCCAGTACTTC. Translating gives CSVGPRDGRGETQYF.

This chain uses TRBV5-1 with TRBJ1-5; possible D gene TRBD1, 5 bases. Germline CDR1 reads SGHRS; CDR2 reads YFSETQ. Trimming took off 4 bases at V and 8 bases at J, with 19 bases between the two ends. The CDR3 runs to 15 residues. The CDR3 DNA is TGCGCCAGCAGCCCCGGGACGGACGTCGGGGAGCCCCAGCATTTT. It yields the protein CASSPGTDVGEPQHF. Using reference TRBV5-1 and TRBJ1-5 for the parts outside the CDR3, the full variable domain is KAGVTQTPRYLIKTRGQQVTLSCSPISGHRSVSWYQQTPGQGLQFLFEYFSETQRNKGNFPGRFSGRQFSNSRSEMNVSTLELGDSALYLCASSPGTDVGEPQHFGDGTRLSIL.

V and J are TRBV23-1 and TRBJ1-4; possible D gene TRBD1, 6 bases. TRBV23-1 is sorted into the ORF group, with uncertain function. This CDR3 is built from 14 residues. V was pared by 11 bases and J by 0 bases, with 13 bases between. The CDR3 sequence: CADVTGPTNEKLFF. DNA for the CDR3: TGCGCCGACGTCACAGGGCCAACTAATGAAAAACTGTTTTTT.

This chain joins TRBV24-1 and TRBJ2-2; D is ambiguous. Germline CDR1 is KGHDR and CDR2 is SFDVKD. The CDR3 is 14 amino acids. Trimming cost V 1 base and J 5 bases, with 7 bases left between them. The CDR3 region has the DNA TGTGCCACCAGTGATTTCAGAGAGACCGGGGAGCTGTTTTTT. Its protein is CATSDFRETGELFF.

Remarks on this clonotype: Being one base from a much bigger clone, this may be a read error. The rearrangement joins TRBV6-1 to TRBJ2-1, with D possibly TRBD2 on 6 matching bases. The CDR3 is 15 residues long. Germline CDR1 MNHNS, CDR2 SASEGT. In nucleotides, the CDR3 is TGTGCCACCAGTGAGTTGGTAGCGGAACACAATGAGCAGTTCTTC. Protein sequence: CATSELVAEHNEQFF.

This clonotype has ten or more counts. This chain connects TRBV6-5 to TRBJ2-1; D is undetermined. The V gene's germline CDR1 is MNHEY and CDR2 SVGAGI. CDR3 length: 16 residues. The germline V and J ends were trimmed by 2 bases and 0 bases, with 11 bases remaining between them. CDR3 coding DNA: TGTGCCAGCAGTTACACCGGGCGTAGCTCCTACAATGAGCAGTTCTTC. The encoded protein is CASSYTGRSSYNEQFF.

This rearrangement joins TRBV20-1 to TRBJ2-3; 8 bases map to TRBD2. Losses at the gene ends were 2 bases for V and 5 bases for J; bases not matched to a gene: 9. This CDR3 has 15 residues. Germline values: CDR1 DFQATT, CDR2 SNEGSKA (reference sequence). CDR3 DNA: TGCAGTGCTAGAAATCCAAGGCGGGAGGAAGATACGCAGTATTTT. It translates to CSARNPRREEDTQYF.

This clonotype came up many times. The V call is TRBV11-3, the J call TRBJ2-1, with 13 nucleotides matching TRBD2. The CDR3 is 15 residues long. V lost 5 bases to trimming and J lost 10 bases; unmatched junction nucleotides: 8. Per germline, CDR1 SGHNT and CDR2 YENEEA. CDR3 DNA sequence: TGTGCCAGCAGCCTCGGGGGACTAGCGGGAAGAGAGCAGTTCTTC. Protein sequence: CASSLGGLAGREQFF.

This clonotype was counted between two and nine times. The chain joins TRBV6-6 to TRBJ2-5; 12 bases are shared with TRBD2. Germline trimming cut 7 bases from V and 4 bases from J; bases unmatched to any gene: 13. From germline, CDR1 is MNHNY and CDR2 SVGAGI (reference sequence). The CDR3 length is 17 residues. Written as DNA, the CDR3 is TGTGCCAGCACCCAAAACCCTAGCGGGGGGGTGGCAGAGACCCAGTACTTC. Translated, it gives CASTQNPSGGVAETQYF.

This clonotype was found a few times. The chain employs TRBV18 and TRBJ2-1; D is unclear. V lost 2 bases and J lost 9, with 8 bases in between. This CDR3 is built from 12 residues. Per germline, CDR1 KGHSH and CDR2 LQKENI. CDR3 coding DNA: TGTGCCAGCTCACCAGCTTACGGTGAGCAGTTCTTC. Protein: CASSPAYGEQFF.

This clonotype was observed many times. J is TRBJ2-7 and V is TRBV12-3 or TRBV12-4; no clear D. V was shortened by 5 bases and J by 2 bases, with 4 bases between the two germline ends. The CDR3 sequence is 11 residues long. DNA of the CDR3: TGTGCCAGCAGTGCCACCTACGAGCAGTACTTC. It translates to CASSATYEQYF.